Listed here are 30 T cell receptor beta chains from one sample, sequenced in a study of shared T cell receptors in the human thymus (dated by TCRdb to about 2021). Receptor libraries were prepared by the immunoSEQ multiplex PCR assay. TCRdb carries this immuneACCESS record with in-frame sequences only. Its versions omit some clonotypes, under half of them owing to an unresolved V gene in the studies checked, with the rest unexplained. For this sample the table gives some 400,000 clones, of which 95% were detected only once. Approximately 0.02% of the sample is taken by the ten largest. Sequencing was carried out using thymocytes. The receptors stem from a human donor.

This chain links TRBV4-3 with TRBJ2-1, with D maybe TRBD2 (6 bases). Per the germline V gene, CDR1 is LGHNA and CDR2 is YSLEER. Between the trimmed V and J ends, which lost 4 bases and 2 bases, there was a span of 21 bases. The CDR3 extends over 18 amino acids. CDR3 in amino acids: CASSPVGTGLSTYNEQFF. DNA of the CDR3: TGCGCCAGCAGCCCCGTTGGCACGGGACTTTCCACCTACAATGAGCAGTTCTTC.

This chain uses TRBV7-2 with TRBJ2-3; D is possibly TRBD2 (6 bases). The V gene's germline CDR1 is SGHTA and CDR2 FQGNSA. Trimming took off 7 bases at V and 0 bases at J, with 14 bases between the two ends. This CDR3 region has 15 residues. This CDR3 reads CASTQWGTSTDTQYF. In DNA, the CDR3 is TGTGCCAGCACCCAGTGGGGGACTAGCACAGATACGCAGTATTTT. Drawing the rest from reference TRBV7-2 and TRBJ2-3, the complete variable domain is GAGVSQSPSNKVTEKGKDVELRCDPISGHTALYWYRQSLGQGLEFLIYFQGNSAPDKSGLPSDRFSAERTGGSVSTLTIQRTQQEDSAVYLCASTQWGTSTDTQYFGPGTRLTVL.

The CDR3 reads CASSQDHKGGSGNTIYF. The CDR3 DNA follows: TGCGCCAGCAGCCAAGATCATAAAGGAGGCTCTGGAAACACCATATATTTT. This chain joins TRBV4-1 and TRBJ1-3, with D uncertain. V was clipped by 0 bases and J by 0 bases, with 12 bases between them. This CDR3 spans 17 amino acids. The germline gives CDR1 MGHRA, CDR2 YSYEKL.

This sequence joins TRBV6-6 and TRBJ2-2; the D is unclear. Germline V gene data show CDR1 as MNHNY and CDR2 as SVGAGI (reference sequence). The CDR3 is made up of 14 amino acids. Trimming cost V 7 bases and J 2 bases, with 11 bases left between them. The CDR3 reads CASINDLNTGELFF. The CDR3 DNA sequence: TGTGCCAGCATTAACGACTTAAACACCGGGGAGCTGTTTTTT.

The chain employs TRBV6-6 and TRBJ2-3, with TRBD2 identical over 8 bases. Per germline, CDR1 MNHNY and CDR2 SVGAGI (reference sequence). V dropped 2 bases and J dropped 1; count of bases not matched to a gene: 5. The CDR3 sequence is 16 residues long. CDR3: CASSYVRAGGTDTQYF. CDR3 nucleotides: TGTGCCAGCAGTTACGTACGAGCGGGGGGCACAGATACGCAGTATTTT.

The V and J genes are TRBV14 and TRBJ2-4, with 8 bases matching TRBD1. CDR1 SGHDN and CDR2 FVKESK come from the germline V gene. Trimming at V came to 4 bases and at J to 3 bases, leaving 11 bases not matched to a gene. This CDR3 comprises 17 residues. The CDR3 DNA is TGTGCCAGCAGCCCATATCTTCAGGGGGCGGGCAAAAACATTCAGTACTTC. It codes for CASSPYLQGAGKNIQYF.

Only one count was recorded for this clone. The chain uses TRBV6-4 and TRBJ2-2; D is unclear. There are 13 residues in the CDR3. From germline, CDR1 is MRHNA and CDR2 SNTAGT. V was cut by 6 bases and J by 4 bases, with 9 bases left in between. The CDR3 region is CASRRTATGELFF. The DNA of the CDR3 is TGTGCCAGCAGAAGGACCGCCACCGGGGAGCTGTTTTTT.

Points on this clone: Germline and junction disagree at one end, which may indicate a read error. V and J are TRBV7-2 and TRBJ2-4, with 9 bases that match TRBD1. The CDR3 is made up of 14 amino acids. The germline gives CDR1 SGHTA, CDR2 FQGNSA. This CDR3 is CASSVRLGTGSMGF. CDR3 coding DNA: TGTGCCAGCAGCGTACGACTCGGGACAGGGAGTATGGGCTTC.

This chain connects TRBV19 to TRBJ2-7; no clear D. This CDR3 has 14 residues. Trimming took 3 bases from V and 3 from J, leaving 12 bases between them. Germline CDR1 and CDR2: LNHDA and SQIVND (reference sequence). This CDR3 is CASSIFAKDYEQYF. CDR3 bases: TGTGCCAGTAGTATTTTCGCCAAGGACTACGAGCAGTACTTC.

The CDR3 nucleotides are TGTGCCAGCAGCTTAGTACGAGATACGCAGTATTTT. Protein: CASSLVRDTQYF. V gene TRBV7-6 combines with J gene TRBJ2-3; D remains unclear. The ends were cut back, 1 base at V and 5 bases at J, with 4 bases in the middle. Germline lookup yields CDR1 SGHVS and CDR2 FNYEAQ. The CDR3 is 12 amino acids.

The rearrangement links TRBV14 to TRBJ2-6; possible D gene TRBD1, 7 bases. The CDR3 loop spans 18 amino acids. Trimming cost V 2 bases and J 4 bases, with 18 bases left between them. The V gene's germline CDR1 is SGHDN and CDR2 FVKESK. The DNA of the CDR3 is TGTGCCAGCAGCCAATCCCAGGAGGGGGCGGCAGGGGCCAACGTCCTGACTTTC. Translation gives CASSQSQEGAAGANVLTF.

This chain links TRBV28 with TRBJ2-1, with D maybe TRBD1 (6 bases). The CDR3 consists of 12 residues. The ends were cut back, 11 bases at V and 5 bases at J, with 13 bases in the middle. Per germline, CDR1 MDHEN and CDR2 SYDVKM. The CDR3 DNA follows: TGTGCCGGCGGACAGTCTAACAATGAGCAGTTCTTC. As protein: CAGGQSNNEQFF.

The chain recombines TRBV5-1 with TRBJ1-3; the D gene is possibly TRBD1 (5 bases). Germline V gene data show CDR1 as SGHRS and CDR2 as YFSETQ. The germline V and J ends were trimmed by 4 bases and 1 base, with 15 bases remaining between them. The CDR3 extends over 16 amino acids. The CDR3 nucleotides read TGCGCCAGCAGCCGGGCCGGGGCTCAATCTGGAAACACCATATATTTT. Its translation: CASSRAGAQSGNTIYF.

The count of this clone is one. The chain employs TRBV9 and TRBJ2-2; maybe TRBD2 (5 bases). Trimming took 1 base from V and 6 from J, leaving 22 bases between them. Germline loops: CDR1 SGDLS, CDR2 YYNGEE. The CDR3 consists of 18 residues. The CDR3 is CASSVFGLPQALAGELFF. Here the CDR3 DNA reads TGTGCCAGCAGCGTATTCGGACTCCCTCAGGCTTTAGCCGGGGAGCTGTTTTTT.

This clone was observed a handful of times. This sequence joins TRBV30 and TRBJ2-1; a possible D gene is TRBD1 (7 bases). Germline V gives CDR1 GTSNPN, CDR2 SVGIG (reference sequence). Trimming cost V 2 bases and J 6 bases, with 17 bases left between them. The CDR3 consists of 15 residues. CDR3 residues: CAWSLTRGLLNEQFF. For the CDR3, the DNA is TGTGCCTGGAGTTTGACTAGGGGGCTTCTCAATGAGCAGTTCTTC.

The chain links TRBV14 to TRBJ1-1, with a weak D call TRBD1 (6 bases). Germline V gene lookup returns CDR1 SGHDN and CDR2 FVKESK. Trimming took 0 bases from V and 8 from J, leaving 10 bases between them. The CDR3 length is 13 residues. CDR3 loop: CASSQDWGPEAFF. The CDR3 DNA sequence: TGTGCCAGCAGCCAAGATTGGGGGCCCGAAGCTTTCTTT.

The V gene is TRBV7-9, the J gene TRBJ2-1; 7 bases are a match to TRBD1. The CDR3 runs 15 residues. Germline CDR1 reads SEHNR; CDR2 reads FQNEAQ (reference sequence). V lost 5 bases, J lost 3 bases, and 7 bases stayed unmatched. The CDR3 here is CASSIRQGLYNEQFF. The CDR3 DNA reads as TGTGCCAGCAGCATCAGACAGGGCCTCTACAATGAGCAGTTCTTC.

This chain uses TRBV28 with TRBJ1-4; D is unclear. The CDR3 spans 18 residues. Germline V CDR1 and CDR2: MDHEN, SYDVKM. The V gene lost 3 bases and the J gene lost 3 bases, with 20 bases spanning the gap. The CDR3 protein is CASSFPPRYRGANEKLFF. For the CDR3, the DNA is TGTGCCAGCAGTTTCCCGCCCCGATACCGAGGCGCTAATGAAAAACTGTTTTTT.

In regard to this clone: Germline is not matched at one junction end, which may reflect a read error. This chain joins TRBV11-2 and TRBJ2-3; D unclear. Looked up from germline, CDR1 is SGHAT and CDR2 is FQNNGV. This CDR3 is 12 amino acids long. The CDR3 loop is CASSLDTDPQYF. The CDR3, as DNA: TGTGCCAGCAGCTTAGATACAGATCCGCAGTATTTT.

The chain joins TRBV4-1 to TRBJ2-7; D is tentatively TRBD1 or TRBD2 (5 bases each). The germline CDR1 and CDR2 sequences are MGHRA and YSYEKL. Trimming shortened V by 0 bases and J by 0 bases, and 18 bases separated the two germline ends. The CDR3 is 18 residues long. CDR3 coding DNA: TGCGCCAGCAGCCAAGATCAGGCCAGGGAGTGGAGCTCCTACGAGCAGTACTTC. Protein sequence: CASSQDQAREWSSYEQYF.

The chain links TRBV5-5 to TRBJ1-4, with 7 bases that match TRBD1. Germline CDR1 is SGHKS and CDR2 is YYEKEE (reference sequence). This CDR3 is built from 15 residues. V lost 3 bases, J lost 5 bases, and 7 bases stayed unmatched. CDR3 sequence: CASSYNRGGNEKLFF. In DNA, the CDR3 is TGTGCCAGCAGCTACAACAGGGGAGGGAATGAAAAACTGTTTTTT.

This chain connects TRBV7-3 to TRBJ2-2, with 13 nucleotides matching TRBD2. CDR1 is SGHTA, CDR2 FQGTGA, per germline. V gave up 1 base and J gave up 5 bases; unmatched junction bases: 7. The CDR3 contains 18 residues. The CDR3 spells CASSLNLGLAGVTGELFF. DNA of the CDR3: TGTGCCAGCAGCTTAAACCTCGGACTAGCGGGAGTGACCGGGGAGCTGTTTTTT. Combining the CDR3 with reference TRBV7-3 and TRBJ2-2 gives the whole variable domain GAGVSQTPSNKVTEKGKYVELRCDPISGHTALYWYRQSLGQGPEFLIYFQGTGAADDSGLPNDRFFAVRPEGSVSTLKIQRTERGDSAVYLCASSLNLGLAGVTGELFFGEGSRLTVL.

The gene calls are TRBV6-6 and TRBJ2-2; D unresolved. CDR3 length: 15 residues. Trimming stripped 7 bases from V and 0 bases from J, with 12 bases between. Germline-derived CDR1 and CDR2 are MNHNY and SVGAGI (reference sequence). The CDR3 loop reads CASTLKDPNTGELFF. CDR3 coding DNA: TGTGCCAGCACCCTGAAGGACCCGAACACCGGGGAGCTGTTTTTT.

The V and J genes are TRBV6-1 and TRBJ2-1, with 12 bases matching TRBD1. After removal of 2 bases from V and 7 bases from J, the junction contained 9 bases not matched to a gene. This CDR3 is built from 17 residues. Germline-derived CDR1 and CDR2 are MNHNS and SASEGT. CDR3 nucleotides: TGTGCCAGCAGTGAACCTTTAGGGACAGGGGGCTTAAATGAGCAGTTCTTC. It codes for CASSEPLGTGGLNEQFF.

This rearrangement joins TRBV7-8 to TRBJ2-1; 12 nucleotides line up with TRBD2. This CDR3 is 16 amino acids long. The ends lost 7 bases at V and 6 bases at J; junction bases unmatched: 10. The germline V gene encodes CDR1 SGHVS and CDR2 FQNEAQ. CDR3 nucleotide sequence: TGTGCCAGCAACCGACTAGCGGGAGTGTATATCAATGAGCAGTTCTTC. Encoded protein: CASNRLAGVYINEQFF. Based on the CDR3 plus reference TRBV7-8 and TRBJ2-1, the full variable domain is GAGVSQSPRYKVAKRGQDVALRCDPISGHVSLFWYQQALGQGPEFLTYFQNEAQLDKSGLPSDRFFAERPEGSVSTLKIQRTQQEDSAVYLCASNRLAGVYINEQFFGPGTRLTVL.

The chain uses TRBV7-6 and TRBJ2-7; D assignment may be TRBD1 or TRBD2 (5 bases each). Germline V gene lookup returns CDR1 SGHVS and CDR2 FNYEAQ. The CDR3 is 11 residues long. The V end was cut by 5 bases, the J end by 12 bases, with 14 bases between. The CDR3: CASSNRGDPYF. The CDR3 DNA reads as TGTGCCAGCAGCAACAGAGGGGATCCGTACTTC.

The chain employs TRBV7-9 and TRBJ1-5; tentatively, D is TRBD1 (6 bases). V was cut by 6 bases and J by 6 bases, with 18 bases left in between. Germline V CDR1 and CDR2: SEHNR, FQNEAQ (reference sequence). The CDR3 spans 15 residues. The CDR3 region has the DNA TGTGCCAGCAGTCAACAGGGCCCCGGATCTCAGCCCCAGCATTTT. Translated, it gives CASSQQGPGSQPQHF.

Here the CDR3 reads CASSDTGRGGSFNYGYTF. CDR3 DNA sequence: TGTGCCAGCAGTGATACAGGGCGAGGAGGCTCCTTTAACTATGGCTACACCTTC. V usage is TRBV2 and J usage is TRBJ1-2; D is perhaps TRBD1 (6 bases). CDR3 length: 18 residues. V was clipped by 3 bases and J by 1 base, with 21 bases between them. From germline, CDR1 is SNHLY and CDR2 FYNNEI.

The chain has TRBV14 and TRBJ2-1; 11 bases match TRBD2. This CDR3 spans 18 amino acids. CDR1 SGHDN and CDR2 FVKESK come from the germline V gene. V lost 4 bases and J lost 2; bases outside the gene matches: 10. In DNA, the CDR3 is TGTGCCAGCAGCCCGGGACTAGCGGTCCCCAGGGCCTACAATGAGCAGTTCTTC. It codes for CASSPGLAVPRAYNEQFF.

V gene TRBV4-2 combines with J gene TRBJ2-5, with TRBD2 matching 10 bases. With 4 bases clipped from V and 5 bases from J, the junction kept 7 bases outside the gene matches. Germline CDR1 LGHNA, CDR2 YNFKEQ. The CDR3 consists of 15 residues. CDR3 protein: CASSRGLAGVETQYF. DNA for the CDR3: TGTGCCAGCAGCCGGGGGCTAGCGGGAGTCGAGACCCAGTACTTC.